This T cell receptor beta chain was retrieved from a study of blood T cell repertoires in COVID-19. Measured with immunoSEQ multiplex PCR; TCRdb has only the in-frame clones, and not every one. This table holds around 190,000 clones, approximately 87% found once. The receptor was derived from a man between 65 and 80 years old with active or convalescent COVID-19. The sample taken for sequencing was peripheral blood.

DNA of the CDR3: TGTGCCAGCAGCGGGACAGGGAACTATGGCTACACCTTC. As protein: CASSGTGNYGYTF. This chain connects TRBV2 to TRBJ1-2; 9 bases fit TRBD1. CDR1 is SNHLY and CDR2 is FYNNEI in the germline V gene. CDR3 size: 13 residues. The ends lost 6 bases at V and 2 bases at J; junction bases unmatched: 1.